Listed below are T cell receptor beta chains from one sample, sequenced in a study of siplizumab effects on memory and regulatory T cells. Here immunoSEQ multiplex PCR was the method, and the copy in TCRdb shows in-frame clones only, minus some. The top ten hold roughly 1.5% of the sample, which has tens of thousands of clones, roughly 86% seen once. Sequenced input: Tregs sorted from blood. The origin of the receptors is a human donor in good health. Both conserved end residues are part of each CDR3. Each record gives: V gene, J gene, clone size, D gene, CDR3 protein, CDR3 DNA. A D gene is named only where the DNA matches it firmly. Some rows have no size entry. The others give once, few or many, or a class for an expanded clone.

TRBV9,TRBJ2-2,NA,NA,CASSGRKRTGELFF,TGTGCCAGCAGCGGCCGGAAGCGCACCGGGGAGCTGTTTTTT
TRBV7-9,TRBJ2-3,NA,NA,CASTLQATDTQYF,TGTGCCAGCACCCTCCAAGCCACAGATACGCAGTATTTT
TRBV7-2,TRBJ1-2,NA,NA,CASSLAGGSYGYTF,TGTGCCAGCAGCTTAGCTGGGGGTAGCTATGGCTACACCTTC
TRBV5-8,TRBJ1-6,NA,TRBD1,CASSPPGARGYSPLHF,TGTGCCAGCAGCCCCCCCGGGGCCAGGGGGTATTCACCCCTCCACTTT
TRBV5-4,TRBJ2-7,NA,NA,CASSQEGREAYEQYF,TGTGCCAGCAGCCAAGAGGGTAGGGAGGCCTACGAGCAGTACTTC
TRBV6-6,TRBJ2-5,NA,NA,CASSYSSVQETQYF,TGTGCCAGCAGTTACTCGAGTGTACAAGAGACCCAGTACTTC
TRBV10-3,TRBJ1-1,NA,NA,CASSGQTNTEAFF,TGTGCCTCGTCCGGACAGACGAACACTGAAGCTTTCTTT
TRBV6-5,TRBJ2-6,NA,TRBD1,CASSSYRGGANVLTF,TGTGCCAGCAGTTCCTACAGGGGTGGGGCCAACGTCCTGACTTTC
TRBV10-3,TRBJ1-1,NA,NA,CAISEAQGNTEAFF,TGTGCCATCAGTGAGGCCCAGGGGAACACTGAAGCTTTCTTT
TRBV6-1,TRBJ2-2,NA,NA,CASSLQGTGELFF,TGTGCCAGCAGTCTGCAGGGAACCGGGGAGCTGTTTTTT
TRBV6-5,TRBJ2-2,few,NA,CASRTGAGELFF,TGTGCCAGCAGGACCGGGGCCGGGGAGCTGTTTTTT
TRBV4-1,TRBJ2-3,NA,TRBD2,CASSQGLSSGGFRDTQYF,TGCGCCAGCAGCCAAGGGTTGAGTAGCGGGGGGTTTCGGGATACGCAGTATTTT
TRBV5-1,TRBJ2-6,NA,NA,CASSLASPGRATGSGANVLTF,TGCGCCAGCAGCTTGGCAAGTCCGGGAAGAGCTACAGGCTCTGGGGCCAACGTCCTGACTTTC
TRBV7-6,TRBJ2-5,NA,NA,CASSLSLETQYF,TGTGCCAGCAGCTTATCTTTAGAGACCCAGTACTTC
TRBV25-1,TRBJ1-5,once,TRBD1,CASSGRDRYSNQPQHF,TGTGCCAGCAGTGGCCGGGACAGATATAGCAATCAGCCCCAGCATTTT
TRBV4-3,TRBJ1-4,NA,NA,CASSQGYRSTNEKLFF,TGCGCCAGCAGCCAAGGGTACAGATCAACTAATGAAAAACTGTTTTTT
TRBV28,TRBJ2-2,NA,TRBD2,CASSQLPLGLADRELFF,TGTGCCAGCAGTCAACTCCCCCTCGGGCTAGCGGACCGGGAGCTGTTTTTT
TRBV5-1,TRBJ1-1,NA,NA,CASSLVDTNTEAFF,TGCGCCAGCAGCTTGGTTGACACCAACACTGAAGCTTTCTTT
TRBV30,TRBJ2-6,NA,NA,CAVSGANVLTF,TGTGCTGTATCTGGGGCCAACGTCCTGACTTTC
TRBV29-1,TRBJ1-3,NA,NA,CSVEEGGLTGNTIYF,TGCAGCGTTGAAGAGGGGGGGCTGACGGGAAACACCATATATTTT
TRBV2,TRBJ2-3,NA,NA,CASRGSVATQYF,TGTGCCAGCCGAGGTAGTGTCGCTACGCAGTATTTT
TRBV4-1,TRBJ2-7,NA,TRBD2,CASTGTSGGNYEQYF,TGCGCCAGTACTGGGACTAGCGGGGGGAATTACGAGCAGTACTTC
TRBV5-3,TRBJ2-3,once,NA,CARSLKDTQYF,TGTGCCAGAAGCTTAAAAGATACGCAGTATTTT
TRBV5-1,TRBJ2-7,NA,NA,CASSPSQGPSYEQYF,TGCGCCAGCAGCCCGTCTCAGGGGCCTTCCTACGAGCAGTACTTC
TRBV18,TRBJ2-1,NA,NA,CASSPEGVNEQFF,TGTGCCAGCTCACCGGAAGGGGTAAATGAGCAGTTCTTC